This T cell receptor beta chain was recovered during a study of blood T cell repertoires in COVID-19. Study-level information: T cells, B-cell-depleted T cells, or PBMCs provided the cDNA or gDNA that served as material.

Assay used: immunoSEQ multiplex PCR; TCRdb lists only in-frame clones, some missing. This repertoire shows roughly 190,000 clones, about 90% found once; its top ten account for roughly 21%. This CDR3 region has 12 residues. The V gene end was trimmed by 6 bases and the J gene end by 6 bases; junction bases not matched to a gene: 3. From germline, CDR1 is SQVTM and CDR2 ANQGSEA. This receptor was identified in a man between 60 and 70 years old with active or convalescent COVID-19. V is TRBV29-1 and J is TRBJ1-4; TRBD1 matches at 8 bases. The sample consisted of peripheral blood. The chain's CDR3 is CSVVTGDEKLFF. The CDR3 DNA is TGCAGCGTCGTGACAGGGGATGAAAAACTGTTTTTT.